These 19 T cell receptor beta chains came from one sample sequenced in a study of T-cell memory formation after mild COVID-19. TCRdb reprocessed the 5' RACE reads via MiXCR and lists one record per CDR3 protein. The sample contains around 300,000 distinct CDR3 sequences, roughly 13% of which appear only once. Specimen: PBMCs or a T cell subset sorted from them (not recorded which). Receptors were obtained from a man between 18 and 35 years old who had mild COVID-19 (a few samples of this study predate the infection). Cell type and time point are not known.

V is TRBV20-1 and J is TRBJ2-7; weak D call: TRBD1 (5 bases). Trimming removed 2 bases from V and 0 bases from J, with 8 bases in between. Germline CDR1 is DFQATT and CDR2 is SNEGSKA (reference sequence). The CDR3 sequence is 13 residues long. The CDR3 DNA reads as TGCAGTGCTAGATCAGGGTTCTCCTACGAGCAGTACTTC. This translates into CSARSGFSYEQYF.

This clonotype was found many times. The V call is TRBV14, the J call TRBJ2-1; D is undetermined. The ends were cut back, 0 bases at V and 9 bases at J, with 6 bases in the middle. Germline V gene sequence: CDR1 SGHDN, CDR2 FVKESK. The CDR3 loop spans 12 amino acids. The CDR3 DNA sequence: TGTGCCAGCAGCCAAGATTGGTTTGAGCAGTTCTTC. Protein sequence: CASSQDWFEQFF.

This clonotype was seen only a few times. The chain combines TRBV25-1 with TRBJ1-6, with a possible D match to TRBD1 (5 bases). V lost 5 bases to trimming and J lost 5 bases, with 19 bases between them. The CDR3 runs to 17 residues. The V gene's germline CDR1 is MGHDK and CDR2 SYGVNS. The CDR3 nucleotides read TGTGCCAGCAGTCCGAAGAGGGACGGGACGGATAATTCACCCCTCCACTTT. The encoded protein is CASSPKRDGTDNSPLHF.

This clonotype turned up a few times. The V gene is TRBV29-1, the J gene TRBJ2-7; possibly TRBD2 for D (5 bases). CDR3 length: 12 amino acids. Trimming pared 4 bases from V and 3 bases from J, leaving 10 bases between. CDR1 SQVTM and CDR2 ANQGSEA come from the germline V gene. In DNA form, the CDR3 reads TGCAGCGTTGGAGGGCACAACTACGAGCAGTACTTC. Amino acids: CSVGGHNYEQYF.

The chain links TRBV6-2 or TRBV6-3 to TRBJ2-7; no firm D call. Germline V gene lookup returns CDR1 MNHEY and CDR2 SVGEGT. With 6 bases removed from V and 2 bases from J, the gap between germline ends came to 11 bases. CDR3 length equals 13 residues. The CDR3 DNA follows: TGTGCCAGCAGAGAGGACGAAACCTACGAGCAGTACTTC. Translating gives CASREDETYEQYF.

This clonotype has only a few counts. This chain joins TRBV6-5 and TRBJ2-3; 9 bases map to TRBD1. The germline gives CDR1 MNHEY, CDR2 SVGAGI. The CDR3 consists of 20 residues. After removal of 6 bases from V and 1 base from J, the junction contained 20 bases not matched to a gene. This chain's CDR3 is CASSLLTGGRAGYRTDTQYF. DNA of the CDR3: TGTGCCAGCAGCCTCCTGACAGGGGGAAGAGCAGGATATCGCACAGATACGCAGTATTTT.

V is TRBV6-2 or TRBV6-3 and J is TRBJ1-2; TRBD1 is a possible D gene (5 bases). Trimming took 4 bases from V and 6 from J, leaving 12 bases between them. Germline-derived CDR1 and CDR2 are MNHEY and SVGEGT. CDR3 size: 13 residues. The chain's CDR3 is CASSWSRADGYTF. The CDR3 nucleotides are TGTGCCAGCAGTTGGTCCAGGGCGGATGGCTACACCTTC.

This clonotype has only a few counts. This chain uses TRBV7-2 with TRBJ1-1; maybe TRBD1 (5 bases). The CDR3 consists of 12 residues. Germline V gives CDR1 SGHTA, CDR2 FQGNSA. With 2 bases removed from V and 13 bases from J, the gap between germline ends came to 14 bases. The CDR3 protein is CASSLLGNRGFF. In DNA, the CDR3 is TGTGCCAGCAGCTTATTAGGGAATAGGGGTTTCTTT.

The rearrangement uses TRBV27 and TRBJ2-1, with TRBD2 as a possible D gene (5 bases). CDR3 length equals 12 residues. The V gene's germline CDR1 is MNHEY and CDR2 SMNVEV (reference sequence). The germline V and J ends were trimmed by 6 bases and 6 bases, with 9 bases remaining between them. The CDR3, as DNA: TGTGCCAGCAGAATAAGCGGCAATGAGCAGTTCTTC. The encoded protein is CASRISGNEQFF.

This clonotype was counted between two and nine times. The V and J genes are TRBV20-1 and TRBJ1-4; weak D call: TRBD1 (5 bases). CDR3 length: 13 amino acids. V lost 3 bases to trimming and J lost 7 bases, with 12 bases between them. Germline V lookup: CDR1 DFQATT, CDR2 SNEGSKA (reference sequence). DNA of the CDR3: TGCAGTGCTAGGGAAGCAGGGTCTGAAAAACTGTTTTTT. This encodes CSAREAGSEKLFF.

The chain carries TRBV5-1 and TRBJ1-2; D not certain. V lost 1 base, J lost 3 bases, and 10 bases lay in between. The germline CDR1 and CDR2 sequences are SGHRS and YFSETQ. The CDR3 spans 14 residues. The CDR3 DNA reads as TGCGCCAGCAGCTTGTCACGCCAGGACTATGGCTACACCTTC. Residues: CASSLSRQDYGYTF.

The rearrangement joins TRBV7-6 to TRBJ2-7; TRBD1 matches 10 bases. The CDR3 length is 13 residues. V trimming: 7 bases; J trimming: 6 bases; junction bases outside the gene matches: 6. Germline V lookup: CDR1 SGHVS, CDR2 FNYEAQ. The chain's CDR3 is CASTATGGSEQYF. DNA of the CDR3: TGTGCCAGCACTGCGACAGGGGGCAGCGAGCAGTACTTC.

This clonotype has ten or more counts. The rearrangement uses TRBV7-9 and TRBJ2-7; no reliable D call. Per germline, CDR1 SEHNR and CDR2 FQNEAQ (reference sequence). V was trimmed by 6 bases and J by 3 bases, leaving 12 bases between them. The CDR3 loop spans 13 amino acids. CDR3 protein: CASSSLNYYEQYF. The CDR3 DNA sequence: TGTGCCAGCAGTTCCCTCAACTACTACGAGCAGTACTTC. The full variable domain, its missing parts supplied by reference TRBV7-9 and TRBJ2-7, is DTGVSQNPRHKITKRGQNVTFRCDPISEHNRLYWYRQTLGQGPEFLTYFQNEAQLEKSRLLSDRFSAERPKGSFSTLEIQRTEQGDSAMYLCASSSLNYYEQYFGPGTRLTVT.

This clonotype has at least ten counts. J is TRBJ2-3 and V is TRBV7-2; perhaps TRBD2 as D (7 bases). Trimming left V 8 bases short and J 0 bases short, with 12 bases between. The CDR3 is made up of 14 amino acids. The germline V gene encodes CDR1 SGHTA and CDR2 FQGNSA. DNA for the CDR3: TGTGCCAGCGGCCGGGGGGCCAGCACAGATACGCAGTATTTT. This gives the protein CASGRGASTDTQYF.

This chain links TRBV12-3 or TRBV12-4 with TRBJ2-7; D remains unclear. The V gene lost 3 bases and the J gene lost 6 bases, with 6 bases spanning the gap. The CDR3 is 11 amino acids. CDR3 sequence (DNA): TGTGCCAGCAGTTTGGCGTTCGAGCAGTACTTC. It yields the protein CASSLAFEQYF.

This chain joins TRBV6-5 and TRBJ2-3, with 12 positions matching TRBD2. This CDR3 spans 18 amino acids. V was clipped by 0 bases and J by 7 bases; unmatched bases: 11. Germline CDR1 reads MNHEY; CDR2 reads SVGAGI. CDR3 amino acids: CASSYSLLASGGAHTQYF. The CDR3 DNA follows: TGTGCCAGCAGTTACTCTCTCCTAGCTAGCGGGGGGGCGCATACGCAGTATTTT.

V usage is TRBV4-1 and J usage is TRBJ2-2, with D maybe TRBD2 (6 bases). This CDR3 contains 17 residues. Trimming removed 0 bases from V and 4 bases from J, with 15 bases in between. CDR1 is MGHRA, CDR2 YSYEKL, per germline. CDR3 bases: TGCGCCAGCAGCCAAGAGAGGCGGGGTCGGGGCACCGGGGAGCTGTTTTTT. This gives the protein CASSQERRGRGTGELFF.

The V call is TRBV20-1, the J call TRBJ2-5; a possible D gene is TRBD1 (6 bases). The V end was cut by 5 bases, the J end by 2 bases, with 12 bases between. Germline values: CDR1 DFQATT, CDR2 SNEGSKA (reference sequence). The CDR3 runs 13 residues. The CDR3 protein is CSAPPRGQETQYF. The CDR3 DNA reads TGCAGTGCTCCACCGAGGGGGCAAGAGACCCAGTACTTC.

CDR3 sequence: CASSPGQGSLAKNIQYF. DNA for the CDR3: TGTGCCAGCAGTCCGGGACAGGGCTCTTTAGCCAAAAACATTCAGTACTTC. The rearrangement uses TRBV7-9 and TRBJ2-4; 9 nucleotides line up with TRBD1. V shed 6 bases, J shed 0 bases, and the junction held 9 bases outside the gene matches. The CDR3 has 17 amino acids. The germline gives CDR1 SEHNR, CDR2 FQNEAQ (reference sequence).